These 22 T cell receptor beta chains were all obtained from the same sample, sequenced in a study of T cell repertoires in aging, cancer and after chemotherapy. Multiplex touch-down PCR with TRB-A/B primers amplified rearranged V-D-J TRB sequences. One entry per CDR3 protein, called by TCRdb with MiXCR from the multiplex PCR reads. The repertoire includes a few thousand distinct CDR3 sequences, 23% of them detected once, and 29% sits in the top ten. Amplification of TCR beta used genomic DNA extracted from peripheral blood. Sample: blood. The source is a human donor in good health. The donor label of this sample is uncertain.

In its sample, this clonotype is medium-sized. This chain uses TRBV29-1 with TRBJ2-1; 12 positions match TRBD1. V was clipped by 2 bases and J by 9 bases; unmatched bases: 11. Germline CDR1 is SQVTM and CDR2 is ANQGSEA. The CDR3 loop spans 16 amino acids. The CDR3 is CSVESPGQGAPGEQFF. CDR3 nucleotide sequence: TGCAGCGTTGAATCGCCGGGACAGGGGGCGCCCGGTGAGCAGTTCTTC.

Within the sample, this clonotype is medium-sized (0.01 to 0.1%). J is TRBJ1-5 and V is TRBV6-6, with D perhaps matching TRBD1 (5 bases). The V end lost 6 bases, the J end lost 6 bases, and 18 bases lay between the germline ends. Germline CDR1 reads MNHNY; CDR2 reads SVGAGI (reference sequence). The CDR3 has 15 amino acids. The DNA of the CDR3 is TGTGCCAGCAGGGAATTTACAGGCGCCACTCAGCCCCAGCATTTT. Translation gives CASREFTGATQPQHF.

In this sample, this clonotype turned up a few times. The CDR3 spells CASSSPPPRGSNYGYTF. DNA of the CDR3: TGTGCCAGCAGCTCCCCTCCCCCCCGAGGGAGTAACTATGGCTACACCTTC. The chain is built from TRBV7-2 and TRBJ1-2; D is unclear. The CDR3 has 17 residues. Germline V gene lookup returns CDR1 SGHTA and CDR2 FQGNSA. With 4 bases removed from V and 1 base from J, the gap between germline ends came to 19 bases.

In its sample, this clonotype was seen a few times. The chain employs TRBV12-3 or TRBV12-4 and TRBJ1-2; D is ambiguous. Between the trimmed V and J ends, which lost 6 bases and 5 bases, there was a span of 10 bases. There are 12 residues in the CDR3. CDR3 sequence: CASSSGGYGYTF. The CDR3 region has the DNA TGTGCCAGCAGCTCGGGCGGTTATGGCTACACCTTC.

This clonotype turned up a few times. V and J are TRBV11-2 and TRBJ2-7; 8 bases match TRBD1. Trimming cost V 1 base and J 6 bases; bases outside gene matches: 11. Germline values: CDR1 SGHAT, CDR2 FQNNGV. The CDR3 totals 16 residues. CDR3 coding DNA: TGTGCCAGCAGCTTAGTTCACGGACAGGGATTGTTCGAGCAGTACTTC. Translating it yields CASSLVHGQGLFEQYF.

The chain links TRBV27 to TRBJ1-1; D gene ambiguous. The V gene lost 3 bases and the J gene lost 0 bases, with 11 bases spanning the gap. CDR1 and CDR2 from the germline V gene are MNHEY and SMNVEV (reference sequence). This CDR3 has 15 amino acids. DNA of the CDR3: TGTGCCAGCAGTTTCAGCAGAACTTTGAACACTGAAGCTTTCTTT. This encodes CASSFSRTLNTEAFF.

Comments on this clonotype: A much larger clone differs from this one at a single base, so this may be a read error. CDR3 coding DNA: TGTGCCAGCAGTGAAACCAGGGACAACTATGGCTTCACCTTC. Translation: CASSETRDNYGFTF. The genes are TRBV6-1 and TRBJ1-2, with D perhaps matching TRBD1 (6 bases). There are 14 residues in the CDR3. Germline CDR1 is MNHNS and CDR2 is SASEGT.

This rearrangement joins TRBV20-1 to TRBJ2-3; 7 bases are a match to TRBD2. The CDR3 is 15 residues long. CDR1 DFQATT and CDR2 SNEGSKA come from the germline V gene (reference sequence). J lost 2 bases, V lost 0 bases, and 5 bases had no gene match. CDR3 DNA: TGCAGTGCTAGAGACAGGGAGGGAGTCACAGATACGCAGTATTTT. Its translation is CSARDREGVTDTQYF.

This clonotype is judged medium-sized. The chain combines TRBV5-4 with TRBJ2-7; D might be TRBD1 (6 bases). V was pared by 3 bases and J by 2 bases, with 12 bases between. CDR1 is SGHNT, CDR2 YYREEE, per germline (reference sequence). The CDR3 sequence is 14 residues long. CDR3 in DNA: TGTGCCAGCAGCTACAGGGTGCTCCCCTACGAGCAGTACTTC. Translating gives CASSYRVLPYEQYF.

The chain combines TRBV4-1 with TRBJ1-1; TRBD1 might be the D (6 bases). V lost 1 base, J lost 6 bases, and 15 bases lay in between. The germline CDR1 and CDR2 sequences are MGHRA and YSYEKL. This CDR3 has 15 residues. CDR3 sequence: CASSQAGMGAAEAFF. The CDR3 nucleotides are TGCGCCAGCAGCCAAGCGGGGATGGGGGCTGCTGAAGCTTTCTTT.

On this clonotype itself: Possible read error: a much larger clone is one base away. CDR3 DNA: TGCAGTGCTGACTGTGGCTACACCTTC. Translating it yields CSADCGYTF. The V gene is TRBV20-1, the J gene TRBJ1-2; no firm D call. Trimming stripped 5 bases from V and 7 bases from J, with 5 bases between. The CDR3 has 9 residues. Germline CDR1 and CDR2: DFQATT and SNEGSKA (reference sequence).

The chain joins TRBV6-5 to TRBJ2-7; either TRBD1 or TRBD2 may supply D (6 bases each). Trimming removed 4 bases from V and 6 bases from J, with 16 bases in between. Germline V CDR1 and CDR2: MNHEY, SVGAGI. This CDR3 spans 14 amino acids. The DNA for the CDR3 is TGTGCCAGCAGTTGGGGGGCCCTTGAGGCCGAGCAGTACTTC. It translates to CASSWGALEAEQYF.

This clonotype rates as medium-sized (0.01 to 0.1%). CDR3 sequence (DNA): TGTGCCAGCAGCTTGGGGACCTCCTATAATTCACCCCTCCACTTT. Its translation is CASSLGTSYNSPLHF. V usage is TRBV5-6 and J usage is TRBJ1-6; D call uncertain. Trimming pared 0 bases from V and 0 bases from J, leaving 4 bases between. In germline, CDR1 is SGHDT, CDR2 YYEEEE. This CDR3 is built from 15 residues.

This clonotype has a handful of counts. The chain carries TRBV7-2 and TRBJ1-1, with D unclear. CDR3 length: 15 amino acids. V shed 3 bases and J shed 0 bases, with 11 bases lying between them. CDR1 and CDR2 (germline): SGHTA, FQGNSA. CDR3 nucleotides: TGTGCCAGCAGCTTCTTGGAAACGGTGAACACTGAAGCTTTCTTT. Translating gives CASSFLETVNTEAFF.

A few counts support this clonotype. J is TRBJ1-1 and V is TRBV12-3 or TRBV12-4; no clear D. V gave up 8 bases and J gave up 4 bases, with 8 bases separating them. The CDR3 is 11 residues long. The CDR3 loop reads CASAILTEAFF. The CDR3, as DNA: TGTGCCAGCGCTATTCTCACTGAAGCTTTCTTT.

This clonotype has a handful of counts. A read error may produce the germline difference seen at one junction end. The chain joins TRBV7-2 to TRBJ2-2, with TRBD2 matching over 12 bases. The CDR3 runs 14 residues. Per the germline V gene, CDR1 is SGHTA and CDR2 is FQGNSA. The CDR3 sequence: CASSLAGGPGELFF. CDR3 DNA sequence: TGTGCCAGCAGCCTAGCGGGGGGGCCCGGGGAGCTGTTTTTT.

This clonotype is judged medium-sized. The genes are TRBV27 and TRBJ2-7; no firm D call. The germline CDR1 and CDR2 sequences are MNHEY and SMNVEV (reference sequence). Deletions cut 0 bases from V and 3 bases from J, with 12 bases between. The CDR3 consists of 15 residues. The CDR3 region has the DNA TGTGCCAGCAGTTTATCGGCGGCAGCCGTCTACGAGCAGTACTTC. Protein sequence: CASSLSAAAVYEQYF.

This clonotype has more than one count but fewer than ten. This sequence joins TRBV6-5 and TRBJ2-5, with a tentative D call TRBD1 (5 bases). The CDR3 runs 14 residues. Per the germline V gene, CDR1 is MNHEY and CDR2 is SVGAGI. V lost 4 bases and J lost 1, with 10 bases in between. CDR3 nucleotides: TGTGCCAGCAGTTTCTCGACAGTCCAAGAGACCCAGTACTTC. Its translation is CASSFSTVQETQYF.

The rearrangement uses TRBV20-1 and TRBJ1-5; D is possibly TRBD1 (5 bases). There are 15 residues in the CDR3. Trimming removed 2 bases at V and 6 bases at J, with 17 bases between. Looked up from germline, CDR1 is DFQATT and CDR2 is SNEGSKA (reference sequence). The CDR3 region is CSARSNTGRRQPQHF. CDR3 DNA: TGCAGTGCTAGAAGCAACACAGGTCGGCGTCAGCCCCAGCATTTT.

This clonotype occurred a few times. The rearrangement uses TRBV6-5 and TRBJ1-5, with no clear D. Germline values: CDR1 MNHEY, CDR2 SVGAGI. This CDR3 has 11 residues. The V end lost 7 bases, the J end lost 4 bases, and 5 bases lay between the germline ends. CDR3 DNA: TGTGCCAGCACCCTTAATCAGCCCCAGCATTTT. The encoded protein is CASTLNQPQHF.

This clonotype is classed as medium-sized. V and J are TRBV6-5 and TRBJ1-6; 7 nucleotides line up with TRBD1. This CDR3 is built from 14 residues. CDR1 and CDR2 from the germline V gene are MNHEY and SVGAGI. V lost 6 bases and J lost 7; bases outside the gene matches: 6. Here the CDR3 reads CASRKTGRNSPLHF. In DNA, the CDR3 is TGTGCCAGCAGAAAGACAGGGAGAAATTCACCCCTCCACTTT.

By sample share, this clonotype is medium-sized. The rearrangement uses TRBV5-6 and TRBJ2-3, with 9 bases that match TRBD1. The ends lost 0 bases at V and 2 bases at J; junction bases unmatched: 16. The CDR3 contains 20 residues. Germline CDR1 SGHDT, CDR2 YYEEEE. The CDR3 loop reads CASSLASTGTGKGYTDTQYF. The CDR3 DNA is TGTGCCAGCAGCTTGGCGTCAACCGGGACAGGGAAGGGGTACACAGATACGCAGTATTTT. Variable domain in full (rest from reference TRBV5-6 and TRBJ2-3): DAGVTQSPTHLIKTRGQQVTLRCSPKSGHDTVSWYQQALGQGPQFIFQYYEEEERQRGNFPDRFSGHQFPNYSSELNVNALLLGDSALYLCASSLASTGTGKGYTDTQYFGPGTRLTVL.